The 20 T cell receptor beta chains reported below all come from one sample, sequenced in a study of blood T cell repertoires in COVID-19. The table came from immunoSEQ multiplex PCR; TCRdb's copy has only in-frame clones and leaves some out. The sample records 100,000 or so clones, about four fifths being singletons. The sample comprised peripheral blood. The receptors originated from a man at least 80 years old with acute or convalescent COVID-19.

This clone was observed once. This chain uses TRBV28 with TRBJ1-2; 9 bases align to TRBD1. The germline V gene has CDR1 MDHEN and CDR2 SYDVKM. This CDR3 spans 15 amino acids. V gave up 5 bases and J gave up 6 bases; unmatched junction bases: 10. The DNA of the CDR3 is TGTGCCAGCAGTAAACCGGGACAGGGAAGGAATGGCTACACCTTC. Encoded protein: CASSKPGQGRNGYTF.

The chain has TRBV3-1 (or the pseudogene TRBV3-2) and TRBJ2-5, with 8 bases fitting TRBD2. The V gene's germline CDR1 is LGHDT and CDR2 YNNKEL (reference sequence). V lost 4 bases and J lost 1; bases outside the gene matches: 8. This CDR3 region has 16 residues. This CDR3 is CASSRWTSTSQETQYF. In DNA form, the CDR3 reads TGTGCCAGCAGCCGGTGGACTAGCACCAGCCAAGAGACCCAGTACTTC.

The rearrangement joins TRBV18 to TRBJ2-1; D may be TRBD2 (5 bases). The ends were cut back, 0 bases at V and 0 bases at J, with 9 bases in the middle. CDR3 size: 16 residues. Germline CDR1 and CDR2: KGHSH and LQKENI. For the CDR3, the DNA is TGTGCCAGCTCACCACCGCGGACTGGCTCCTACAATGAGCAGTTCTTC. Encoded protein: CASSPPRTGSYNEQFF.

The chain is built from TRBV15 and TRBJ2-1; 8 bases fit TRBD2. Germline CDR1 reads LNHNV; CDR2 reads YYDKDF (reference sequence). The CDR3 totals 17 residues. The ends lost 1 base at V and 9 bases at J; junction bases unmatched: 14. The CDR3, as DNA: TGTGCCACCAGCAGAGTGGATAGCGGGACCAGGCGAGGTGAGCAGTTCTTC. This encodes CATSRVDSGTRRGEQFF.

The chain recombines TRBV18 with TRBJ2-1; tentative D call: TRBD1 (6 bases). V was trimmed by 2 bases and J by 0 bases, leaving 11 bases between them. The CDR3 has 16 residues. Germline CDR1 is KGHSH and CDR2 is LQKENI. The CDR3 sequence: CASSPRGGYSYNEQFF. The CDR3 bases are TGTGCCAGCTCACCAAGAGGGGGTTACTCCTACAATGAGCAGTTCTTC.

J is TRBJ2-2 and V is TRBV18, with TRBD1 matching 7 bases. The V gene end was trimmed by 3 bases and the J gene end by 6 bases; junction bases not matched to a gene: 7. There are 15 residues in the CDR3. In germline, CDR1 is KGHSH, CDR2 LQKENI. The CDR3 DNA reads TGTGCCAGCTCACCTCCGGGACAGAAAGCCGGGGAGCTGTTTTTT. The encoded protein is CASSPPGQKAGELFF.

This clone occurred a few times. V is TRBV10-2 and J is TRBJ2-3; D not certain. V was pared by 5 bases and J by 4 bases, with 4 bases between. Germline CDR1 and CDR2: WSHSY and SAAADI. This CDR3 has 11 amino acids. The CDR3 spells CASSPADTQYF. CDR3 nucleotides: TGCGCCAGCAGTCCGGCAGATACGCAGTATTTT.

This sequence joins TRBV19 and TRBJ1-4, with 7 positions matching TRBD1. V lost 2 bases and J lost 7; bases outside the gene matches: 4. The CDR3 length is 14 residues. Germline CDR1 and CDR2: LNHDA and SQIVND (reference sequence). DNA for the CDR3: TGTGCCAGTAGTATACGACAGGGCGGTGAAAAACTGTTTTTT. Translated: CASSIRQGGEKLFF.

The chain combines TRBV2 with TRBJ2-1; 11 nucleotides align to TRBD2. In germline, CDR1 is SNHLY, CDR2 FYNNEI. The length of the CDR3 is 16 residues. Trimming at V came to 1 base and at J to 8 bases, leaving 7 bases not matched to a gene. The CDR3 DNA reads TGTGCCAGCAGTGAAGAGGTAGCGGGAGGGCCATATGAGCAGTTCTTC. The encoded protein is CASSEEVAGGPYEQFF.

The chain is built from TRBV7-2 and TRBJ2-6; 9 bases are shared with TRBD1. CDR3 length: 13 amino acids. J was trimmed by 19 bases and V by 4 bases; bases with no gene match: 11. Germline CDR1 SGHTA, CDR2 FQGNSA. CDR3 DNA: TGTGCCAGCAGCTCTCAGGGACAGGGAGCCCATACTTTC. The encoded protein is CASSSQGQGAHTF.

This clone has just one count. The chain joins TRBV28 to TRBJ1-6; 9 positions match TRBD1. The CDR3 runs 16 residues. Germline trimming cut 6 bases from V and 8 bases from J; bases unmatched to any gene: 11. CDR1 is MDHEN, CDR2 SYDVKM, per germline. This CDR3 reads CASRWGRDRVHSPLHF. The CDR3 bases are TGTGCCAGCAGGTGGGGTCGGGACAGGGTGCATTCACCCCTCCACTTT.

CDR3 sequence (DNA): TGTGCCAGCAGTCTTATGGTAGTTAATCAGCCCCAGCATTTT. Residues: CASSLMVVNQPQHF. This chain links TRBV28 with TRBJ1-5; D not certain. This CDR3 region has 14 residues. V was clipped by 5 bases and J by 4 bases, with 12 bases between them. Looked up from germline, CDR1 is MDHEN and CDR2 is SYDVKM.

The chain combines TRBV29-1 with TRBJ2-3; 13 bases match TRBD2. The CDR3 has 14 residues. The junction had 2 bases not matched to a gene; V was cut back by 6 bases and J by 2 bases. Germline CDR1 and CDR2: SQVTM and ANQGSEA. CDR3 coding DNA: TGCAGCGTACTAGCGGGAGGGTACACAGATACGCAGTATTTT. It codes for CSVLAGGYTDTQYF.

There are a few counts of this clone. This sequence joins TRBV4-2 and TRBJ1-3; TRBD1 aligns across 7 bases. The CDR3 has 16 amino acids. Trimming at V came to 1 base and at J to 2 bases, leaving 5 bases not matched to a gene. The germline gives CDR1 LGHNA, CDR2 YNFKEQ. The CDR3 DNA follows: TGTGCCAGCAGCCAAGTCGGAGGGGGCACTGGAAACACCATATATTTT. Its protein is CASSQVGGGTGNTIYF.

This chain connects TRBV28 to TRBJ1-4; no reliable D call. Germline V gene data show CDR1 as MDHEN and CDR2 as SYDVKM. The CDR3 covers 11 residues. V lost 10 bases to trimming and J lost 3 bases, with 6 bases between them. CDR3 bases: TGTGCCACCGGGGCTAATGAAAAACTGTTTTTT. Protein product: CATGANEKLFF.

This sequence joins TRBV7-6 and TRBJ1-1; D gene unclear. Germline CDR1 reads SGHVS; CDR2 reads FNYEAQ. This CDR3 has 18 residues. V dropped 2 bases and J dropped 0 bases, with 19 bases sitting between them. This chain's CDR3 is CASSLSRHRRNMNTEAFF. The DNA of the CDR3 is TGTGCCAGCAGCTTATCAAGACATCGAAGAAACATGAACACTGAAGCTTTCTTT.

The gene calls are TRBV7-2 and TRBJ2-7; 7 bases agree with TRBD2. The CDR3 covers 14 residues. Germline V CDR1 and CDR2: SGHTA, FQGNSA. Trimming at V came to 2 bases and at J to 6 bases, leaving 7 bases not matched to a gene. CDR3 nucleotide sequence: TGTGCCAGCAGCTTAAATGCGGGAGAAGGCGAGCAGTACTTC. Translating it yields CASSLNAGEGEQYF.

This clone was recorded only once. In DNA form, the CDR3 reads TGTGCCAGTAGTATGAATCCGGGTGGCGAGCAGTACTTC. Translated, it gives CASSMNPGGEQYF. The genes are TRBV19 and TRBJ2-7; D unclear. The germline gives CDR1 LNHDA, CDR2 SQIVND (reference sequence). Trimming took off 3 bases at V and 6 bases at J, with 12 bases between the two ends. The CDR3 has 13 residues.

J is TRBJ2-7 and V is TRBV18; D is perhaps TRBD2 (5 bases). This CDR3 has 13 residues. Germline-derived CDR1 and CDR2 are KGHSH and LQKENI. V was pared by 3 bases and J by 5 bases, with 11 bases between. CDR3 in amino acids: CASSPQDWHEQYF. Here the CDR3 DNA reads TGTGCCAGCTCACCCCAGGACTGGCACGAGCAGTACTTC.

This chain links TRBV18 with TRBJ2-2, with D hard to call. CDR3 length: 13 amino acids. The V gene's germline CDR1 is KGHSH and CDR2 LQKENI. V lost 6 bases and J 5 bases, leaving 10 bases between the germline ends. The CDR3 reads CASSELETGELFF. CDR3 bases: TGTGCCAGCTCCGAACTCGAGACCGGGGAGCTGTTTTTT.